This TCR beta chain was documented in a study of PD-1 blockade in classical Hodgkin lymphoma. Study results and limitations: TCR diversity rose significantly by C4D1 in CD4+ but not CD8+ cells. The diversity seen at baseline in complete responders resembled that of newly diagnosed patients.

Per germline, CDR1 SEHNR and CDR2 FQNEAQ (reference sequence). V shed 6 bases and J 8 bases; nucleotides not matched to a gene: 6. The length of the CDR3 is 14 residues. Each and every patient relapsed after autologous stem cell transplantation, and patients got differing brentuximab vedotin exposure. Assay used: immunoSEQ multiplex PCR; TCRdb lists only in-frame clones, some missing. The sample consists of tens of thousands of clones, roughly two thirds of them appearing once. For this clone: Its antigen remains unidentified.

This chain joins TRBV7-9 and TRBJ1-6; 8 bases map to TRBD1. Sequences were derived from peripheral blood mononuclear cells (PBMCs), sampled at baseline. This receptor was identified in a human donor with classical Hodgkin lymphoma. CDR3 bases: TGTGCCAGCAGATCGGACAGGGATCATTCACCCCTCCACTTT. Its translation: CASRSDRDHSPLHF.